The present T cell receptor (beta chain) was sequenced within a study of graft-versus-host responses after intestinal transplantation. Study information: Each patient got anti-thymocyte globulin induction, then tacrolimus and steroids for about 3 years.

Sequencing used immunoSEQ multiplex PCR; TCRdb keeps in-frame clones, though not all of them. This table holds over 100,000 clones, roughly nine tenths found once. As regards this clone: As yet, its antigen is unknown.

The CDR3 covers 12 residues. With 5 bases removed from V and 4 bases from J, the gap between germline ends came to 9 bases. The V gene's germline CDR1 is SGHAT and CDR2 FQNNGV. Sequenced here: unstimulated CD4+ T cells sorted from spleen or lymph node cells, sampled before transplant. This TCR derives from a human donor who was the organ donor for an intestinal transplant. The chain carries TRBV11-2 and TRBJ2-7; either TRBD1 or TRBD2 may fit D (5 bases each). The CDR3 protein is CASSPRGYEQYF. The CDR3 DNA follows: TGTGCCAGCAGCCCGAGGGGTTACGAGCAGTACTTC.